This is a list of T cell receptor beta chains from one sample in a study of T cell responses to AZD1222 COVID-19 vaccine. The assay was immunoSEQ multiplex PCR, and TCRdb's table has in-frame clones only and misses some. The sample records some 120,000 clones, around 80% being singletons. The sample was peripheral blood, taken 28 days after the second AZD1222 dose. The receptors stem from an adult who received the AZD1222 COVID-19 vaccine. The CDR3 runs from the conserved cysteine through the conserved F or W. D genes are given only for firm matches. Size is omitted from some rows. Given values are once, few, many or a class for expanded clones.

j_gene,v_gene,abundance,d_gene,CDR3nt,CDR3aa
TRBJ1-2,TRBV10-3,.,.,TGTGCCATCAGTGAGTCTCGGAACACGACAACTAACTATGGCTACACCTTC,CAISESRNTTTNYGYTF
TRBJ2-3,TRBV19,many,.,TGTGCCAGTAGTATGACTTCTCCTTCGAGGGGGATAACAGATACGCAGTATTTT,CASSMTSPSRGITDTQYF
TRBJ2-1,TRBV21-1,.,.,TGTGCCAGCAGCAAAGGAGGTAGCGGGCCCTCCTACAATGAGCAGTTCTTC,CASSKGGSGPSYNEQFF
TRBJ1-5,TRBV30,once,TRBD1,TGTGCCTGGGCACGGACAGGGCCCTATTTAAACTATAGCAATCAGCCCCAGCATTTT,CAWARTGPYLNYSNQPQHF
TRBJ1-5,TRBV7-2,.,TRBD1,TGTGCCAGCAGCCCACAGGGGCGGATGCCCCAGCATTTT,CASSPQGRMPQHF
TRBJ2-7,TRBV13,.,TRBD1,TGTGCCAGCAGCCCAAAAAGACAGGGTCCCTACGAGCAGTACTTC,CASSPKRQGPYEQYF
TRBJ1-4,TRBV2,.,.,TGTGCCAGCAGGGCCGGAGGGGCCACTAATGAAAAACTGTTTTTT,CASRAGGATNEKLFF
TRBJ1-4,TRBV6-5,.,.,TGTGCCAGCAGTTACTCGAGGGTAAAAGAAAAACTGTTTTTT,CASSYSRVKEKLFF
TRBJ1-3,TRBV27,.,.,TGTGCCAGCAGAAAACTACGGGGGGCTGACGGAAACACCATATATTTT,CASRKLRGADGNTIYF
TRBJ1-4,TRBV5-1,few,.,TGCGCCAGCAGCCCGTATTCCGGGGCAACTAATGAAAAACTGTTTTTT,CASSPYSGATNEKLFF
TRBJ2-1,TRBV7-2,.,TRBD2,TGTGCCAGCAGCATATACAGCGGCGGGGGCAATGAGCAGTTCTTC,CASSIYSGGGNEQFF
TRBJ2-1,TRBV19,.,.,TGTGCCAGTAGTATAGACAGAGACCAGGACGATGAGCAGTTCTTC,CASSIDRDQDDEQFF
TRBJ1-1,TRBV7-9,.,TRBD1,TGTGCCAGCAGCCGCCCGACAGGGGCCACTGAAGCTTTCTTT,CASSRPTGATEAFF
TRBJ2-7,TRBV11-3,.,TRBD2,TGTGCCAGCCCGACTAGCGGGGGAACCGAGCAGTACTTC,CASPTSGGTEQYF
TRBJ1-6,TRBV7-9,.,.,TGTGCCAGCAGCCGGCCCGGGACCGGGCATAATTCACCCCTCCACTTT,CASSRPGTGHNSPLHF
TRBJ2-7,TRBV19,.,TRBD1,TGTGCCAGTAGGAAGGGGGCCGGCGAGCAGTACTTC,CASRKGAGEQYF
TRBJ2-5,TRBV27,.,TRBD2,TGTGCCAGCAGTTTAAGACTAGCGGGGGGGCAAGAGACCCAGTACTTC,CASSLRLAGGQETQYF
TRBJ1-3,TRBV7-2,.,.,TGTGCCAGCAGCTTGGGACCGGGCCGCTCTGGAAACACCATATATTTT,CASSLGPGRSGNTIYF
TRBJ2-3,TRBV27,.,.,TGTGCCAGCAGTTTTGGTTCTGGACGGAGCACAGATACGCAGTATTTT,CASSFGSGRSTDTQYF
TRBJ1-5,TRBV28,.,.,TGTGCCAGCACCTGGGGTGAGCAGCCCCAGCATTTT,CASTWGEQPQHF
TRBJ1-2,TRBV2,.,TRBD1,TGTGCCAGCAGTCAGATGCAGGGGGACTATGGCTACACCTTC,CASSQMQGDYGYTF
TRBJ1-4,TRBV5-1,.,.,TGCGCCAGCAGCCTCGGAATGGGGAACGAAAAACTGTTTTTT,CASSLGMGNEKLFF
TRBJ1-1,TRBV10-3,few,.,TGTGCCATCAGTGAGGAGGGCAATACTGAAGCTTTCTTT,CAISEEGNTEAFF
TRBJ1-5,TRBV3-1/TRBV3-2,.,.,TGTGCCAGCAGCCAAGATCCGGGCGCGCAGCCCCAGCATTTT,CASSQDPGAQPQHF
TRBJ1-2,TRBV4-3,once,.,TGCGCCAGCAGCCAAGCAGGGAGCGCCAGTGGCTACACCTTC,CASSQAGSASGYTF
TRBJ1-2,TRBV5-4,.,TRBD1,TGTGCCAGCAGCTTGGGAGTGGGGGACAGAGTCTATGGCTACACCTTC,CASSLGVGDRVYGYTF
TRBJ1-2,TRBV11-2,.,TRBD1,TGTGCCAGCAGCTCAAACCTTGGACAGGGGGTCTCGTATGGCTACACCTTC,CASSSNLGQGVSYGYTF
TRBJ2-3,TRBV7-9,few,.,TGTGCCAGCAGCCTAGCGCGGGACCGAGAAACTAGCACAGATACGCAGTATTTT,CASSLARDRETSTDTQYF
TRBJ1-2,TRBV7-8,.,.,TGTGCCAGCAGCTTAGTTCAGGGAAACTACGGCTACACCTTC,CASSLVQGNYGYTF
TRBJ1-2,TRBV2,.,.,TGTGCCAGCAGTTCCCAAGGTTCCCGCGGCTACACCTTC,CASSSQGSRGYTF
TRBJ1-5,TRBV19,.,.,TGTGCCAGTAGTATCTCGGGCAGGGCCAATCAGCCCCAGCATTTT,CASSISGRANQPQHF
TRBJ1-2,TRBV5-6,.,.,TGTGCCAGCAGCTTGGAAGACTTCCGGAGGGGCTACACCTTC,CASSLEDFRRGYTF
TRBJ1-2,TRBV5-1,.,.,TGCGCCAGCAGCTCCGTGGTCGGAGGGAACTATGGCTACACCTTC,CASSSVVGGNYGYTF
TRBJ1-2,TRBV12-3/TRBV12-4,.,TRBD1,TGTGCCAGCAAATCGGACAGGCCTTACTTC,CASKSDRPYF
TRBJ1-1,TRBV13,.,TRBD1,TGTGCCAGCAGCTCCGCGGGACAGGCAAACACTGAAGCTTTCTTT,CASSSAGQANTEAFF
TRBJ1-1,TRBV9,once,.,TGTGCCAGCAGCGCCGGACAAACTGAAGCTTTCTTT,CASSAGQTEAFF
TRBJ1-3,TRBV3-1/TRBV3-2,.,.,TGTGCCAGCAGTCCCTATAAGACGGGAGGAAACACCATATATTTT,CASSPYKTGGNTIYF
TRBJ1-1,TRBV4-1,.,.,TGCGCCAGCAGTCGTGTCAGGGTATATACTGAAGCTTTCTTT,CASSRVRVYTEAFF
TRBJ1-1,TRBV7-2,.,.,TGTGCCAGCAGCTCACAGACAGTATCCACTGAAGCTTTCTTT,CASSSQTVSTEAFF
TRBJ1-2,TRBV3-1/TRBV3-2,.,.,TGTGCCAGCAGCCAAGATGGTTCGGGACCGCCTTGGGGCTACACCTTC,CASSQDGSGPPWGYTF